One and the same sample provided the 11 T cell receptor beta chains below, sequenced in a study of blood T cell repertoires in COVID-19. Generated by immunoSEQ multiplex PCR, the TCRdb table keeps only in-frame clones and is missing some. The sample lists 200,000 to 250,000 clones; approximately 84% were seen once. Material for sequencing was PBMCs or T cells enriched from blood (not recorded which). These receptors were obtained from a middle-aged man who had recovered from COVID-19.

The chain employs TRBV7-2 and TRBJ2-7; D possibly corresponds to TRBD2 (6 bases). Per the germline V gene, CDR1 is SGHTA and CDR2 is FQGNSA. V lost 5 bases and J lost 2, with 16 bases in between. This CDR3 is 15 amino acids long. This CDR3 reads CASSRSGVSPYEQYF. The DNA of the CDR3 is TGTGCCAGCAGCCGCTCGGGGGTATCACCCTACGAGCAGTACTTC. Full variable domain (outside the CDR3, taken from reference TRBV7-2 and TRBJ2-7): GAGVSQSPSNKVTEKGKDVELRCDPISGHTALYWYRQSLGQGLEFLIYFQGNSAPDKSGLPSDRFSAERTGGSVSTLTIQRTQQEDSAVYLCASSRSGVSPYEQYFGPGTRLTVT.

The chain combines TRBV7-3 with TRBJ1-1; a possible D gene is TRBD1 (5 bases). Trimming pared 8 bases from V and 4 bases from J, leaving 14 bases between. This CDR3 has 13 amino acids. Germline V lookup: CDR1 SGHTA, CDR2 FQGTGA. The CDR3 DNA sequence: TGTGCCAGCGGGCTGACAGTAGCCACTGAAGCTTTCTTT. Protein: CASGLTVATEAFF.

The chain employs TRBV15 and TRBJ2-7; 9 bases are a match to TRBD2. Germline trimming cut 0 bases from V and 10 bases from J; bases unmatched to any gene: 7. CDR3 length: 14 residues. Germline CDR1 and CDR2: LNHNV and YYDKDF (reference sequence). The CDR3 sequence: CATSRDRRLAVQYF. CDR3 sequence (DNA): TGTGCCACCAGCAGAGACCGGCGACTAGCGGTACAGTACTTC.

The chain carries TRBV2 and TRBJ1-1; D remains ambiguous. The CDR3 is made up of 14 amino acids. Germline CDR1 reads SNHLY; CDR2 reads FYNNEI. Between the trimmed V and J ends, which lost 6 bases and 4 bases, there was a span of 15 bases. The CDR3 bases are TGTGCCAGCAGCGGAACCGCCCGGGGCACTGAAGCTTTCTTT. Its translation is CASSGTARGTEAFF.

The rearrangement joins TRBV19 to TRBJ2-1; the match to TRBD2 covers 10 bases. J was trimmed by 3 bases and V by 2 bases; bases with no gene match: 4. Germline V CDR1 and CDR2: LNHDA, SQIVND (reference sequence). The CDR3 has 16 amino acids. The CDR3 DNA is TGTGCCAGTAGTATACTAGCGGGGGCCCACTACAATGAGCAGTTCTTC. This codes for CASSILAGAHYNEQFF. Variable domain in full (rest from reference TRBV19 and TRBJ2-1): DGGITQSPKYLFRKEGQNVTLSCEQNLNHDAMYWYRQDPGQGLRLIYYSQIVNDFQKGDIAEGYSVSREKKESFPLTVTSAQKNPTAFYLCASSILAGAHYNEQFFGPGTRLTVL.

The chain employs TRBV7-9 and TRBJ1-3; 7 nucleotides line up with TRBD1. Unmatched junction bases numbered 8, after V lost 3 bases and J lost 3 bases. CDR3 length: 16 amino acids. CDR1 is SEHNR, CDR2 FQNEAQ, per germline (reference sequence). In DNA form, the CDR3 reads TGTGCCAGCAGCTTTCCCGACAGGGTTGATGGAAACACCATATATTTT. It yields the protein CASSFPDRVDGNTIYF.

The rearrangement joins TRBV7-2 to TRBJ2-3; 7 bases are shared with TRBD1. The CDR3 is made up of 15 amino acids. V gave up 0 bases and J gave up 2 bases; unmatched junction bases: 2. CDR1 and CDR2 (germline): SGHTA, FQGNSA. CDR3 region: CASSLAGTATDTQYF. The CDR3 DNA follows: TGTGCCAGCAGCTTAGCGGGGACAGCCACAGATACGCAGTATTTT.

This clone has just a few counts. As DNA, the CDR3 is TGTGCCAGCAGCGCAGAAGGACTAGCGGGGCCGAACACCGGGGAGCTGTTTTTT. Residues: CASSAEGLAGPNTGELFF. The rearrangement links TRBV9 to TRBJ2-2; TRBD2 matches 12 bases. Trimming cost V 3 bases and J 0 bases; bases outside gene matches: 6. CDR3 length equals 18 residues. Germline CDR1 and CDR2: SGDLS and YYNGEE.

This chain links TRBV5-6 with TRBJ2-3; no clear D gene. This CDR3 is built from 13 residues. Germline V gene lookup returns CDR1 SGHDT and CDR2 YYEEEE. V was cut by 0 bases and J by 2 bases, with 4 bases left in between. Here the CDR3 reads CASSLGNTDTQYF. The CDR3 nucleotides read TGTGCCAGCAGCTTGGGTAACACAGATACGCAGTATTTT.

V and J are TRBV21-1 and TRBJ2-7; the table's D call, TRBD2, has no DNA check behind it. TRBV21-1 is assigned pseudogene status. There are 12 residues in the CDR3. The CDR3 is CASSTLFHEQYF. Here the CDR3 DNA reads TGTGCCAGCAGCACACTTTTCCACGAGCAGTACTTC.

V is TRBV19 and J is TRBJ1-6; unclear D gene. The CDR3 length is 12 residues. Germline CDR1 and CDR2: LNHDA and SQIVND (reference sequence). Trimming took 5 bases from V and 4 from J, leaving 3 bases between them. The CDR3 coding sequence is TGTGCCAGTAGTTCGTATAATTCACCCCTCCACTTT. Protein sequence: CASSSYNSPLHF.